This section outlines one T cell receptor (beta chain) sequence together with its context. The antigen remains undetermined. The CDR3 extends over 15 amino acids. The germline V gene encodes CDR1 SGHVS and CDR2 FQNEAQ. The ends were cut back, 4 bases at V and 0 bases at J, with 13 bases in the middle. Measured with immunoSEQ multiplex PCR; TCRdb has only the in-frame clones, and not every one. The table has some 52,000 clones, 65% to 85% seen once. The sample belongs to a study of radiotherapy plus CTLA-4 blockade in lung cancer. The study's findings and limits: After treatment with radiotherapy plus ipilimumab, TCR clones that came from the tumor expanded in blood.

The material was peripheral blood, obtained from a patient treated with radiotherapy plus ipilimumab. This receptor was obtained from a human donor with non-small cell lung cancer who had a partial response to radiotherapy plus ipilimumab. This rearrangement joins TRBV7-8 to TRBJ2-7; D is undetermined. The CDR3 sequence: CASSSLGRLSYEQYF. In DNA, the CDR3 is TGTGCCAGCAGCTCTCTGGGCAGGCTCTCCTACGAGCAGTACTTC. The full variable domain, completed using reference TRBV7-8 and TRBJ2-7, is GAGVSQSPRYKVAKRGQDVALRCDPISGHVSLFWYQQALGQGPEFLTYFQNEAQLDKSGLPSDRFFAERPEGSVSTLKIQRTQQEDSAVYLCASSSLGRLSYEQYFGPGTRLTVT.